These T cell receptor beta chains were read from a single sample in a study of blood T cell repertoires in COVID-19. Method: immunoSEQ multiplex PCR; TCRdb's copy keeps in-frame clones and lacks some. The sample includes some 49,000 clones, 80% to 85% of them seen just once. What was sequenced was peripheral blood. These TCRs come from an elderly woman with COVID-19, enrolled during active disease. The CDR3 runs from the conserved cysteine through the conserved F or W. Size is stated for part of the rows, as once, few or many counts, or as a class when the clone is expanded.

-	TRBV12-3/TRBV12-4	TRBJ2-3	13	CASSWGSGDTQYF
-	TRBV9	TRBJ2-1	16	CASSGLAGGRYNEQFF
once	TRBV24-1	TRBJ2-1	13	CATSDLWLGRRFF
-	TRBV11-2	TRBJ2-2	17	CASSLDRWTLNTGELFF
few	TRBV7-9	TRBJ2-7	16	CASSLGPSGKPYEQYF
-	TRBV4-2	TRBJ2-5	15	CASTPGLAGGETQYF
-	TRBV2	TRBJ1-4	13	CAGTGGNNEKLFF
-	TRBV30	TRBJ2-7	11	CACTGAYEQYF
-	TRBV4-2	TRBJ1-3	15	CASSQDWAAGNTIYF
once	TRBV19	TRBJ2-3	16	CASSPDRPRGMDTQYF
-	TRBV2	TRBJ2-1	15	CASRGGLSSYNEQFF
-	TRBV7-9	TRBJ2-7	14	CASSPPEAIYEQYF
-	TRBV2	TRBJ2-2	14	CATKAGTNTGELFF
-	TRBV5-5	TRBJ1-1	13	CASSPWPNTEAFF
-	TRBV10-3	TRBJ1-2	16	CAISDLTRGGRDGYTF
-	TRBV30	TRBJ2-1	13	CAWSPLAANEQFF
once	TRBV9	TRBJ2-1	18	CASSVRFSAGDVGNEQFF
-	TRBV3-1/TRBV3-2	TRBJ2-6	15	CASTPTGEGANVLTF
-	TRBV27	TRBJ2-1	16	CASSLLLASGNNEQFF
-	TRBV27	TRBJ2-5	14	CASCPRGGRKTQYF
-	TRBV6-2/TRBV6-3	TRBJ1-1	13	CASSYGGRAEAFF
-	TRBV20-1	TRBJ2-3	15	CSASRAEVSTDTQYF
-	TRBV19	TRBJ1-5	19	CASSIRQGTVQYSNQPQHF
-	TRBV6-4	TRBJ2-3	15	CASSRLAGVWDTQYF
-	TRBV11-1	TRBJ2-2	13	CASSLAGAGELFF
-	TRBV14	TRBJ2-7	13	CASSQVFLYEQYF
-	TRBV19	TRBJ1-5	16	CATRDEGGTTGGPQHF
-	TRBV5-1	TRBJ2-5	15	CASSLVYRDQETQYF
-	TRBV5-3	TRBJ2-7	17	CARSLVLSGLSSYEQYF
-	TRBV7-9	TRBJ2-3	15	CASSPLAGSTDTQYF
-	TRBV12-3/TRBV12-4	TRBJ1-1	12	CASSRMNTEAFF
-	TRBV2	TRBJ2-1	15	CASMRVAGAHNEQFF
once	TRBV10-2	TRBJ2-7	11	CASSESGVRYF
-	TRBV10-1	TRBJ2-3	19	CASSEFETSDSLSTDTQYF
-	TRBV5-1	TRBJ1-4	16	CASSGAGTATNEKLFF
-	TRBV4-2	TRBJ2-1	19	CASSQASGLAGGPYNEQFF
-	TRBV3-1/TRBV3-2	TRBJ2-1	11	CASSYYNEQFF
-	TRBV5-1	TRBJ2-5	13	CASTTAVQETQYF
-	TRBV29-1	TRBJ2-7	11	CSAWTGYEQYF
-	TRBV2	TRBJ2-1	13	CASSESGGNEQFF
-	TRBV19	TRBJ1-2	15	CASSARDRNMEGYTF
-	TRBV19	TRBJ2-2	16	CASKGTSGSNTGELFF
-	TRBV19	TRBJ2-7	16	CASSTLEAGGPYEQYF
-	TRBV20-1	TRBJ1-5	14	CSASQPGGDQPQHF
few	TRBV11-2	TRBJ2-7	14	CASSPVAGTYEQYF
once	TRBV25-1	TRBJ1-3	15	CASSEWGVSGNTIYF
-	TRBV27	TRBJ2-1	16	CASIIRAGGSYNEQFF
-	TRBV7-2	TRBJ2-1	17	CASSFSGTPSSYNEQFF
-	TRBV11-2	TRBJ2-7	15	CASSPTGTGVYEQYF
-	TRBV9	TRBJ1-3	13	CASSRDRVDTIYF
-	TRBV12-3/TRBV12-4	TRBJ2-7	13	CASRRQVDYEQYF
-	TRBV5-1	TRBJ1-4	13	CASSLGTNEKLFF